This T cell receptor (beta chain) derives from a study of T cells in Graves' hyperthyroidism and ophthalmopathy (dated by TCRdb to between 2019 and 2020). About the full investigation: Peripheral blood samples were taken at initial diagnosis, before any treatment was given. An independent validation cohort of 18 to 20 hyperthyroidism patients and about 16 patients who later progressed to ophthalmopathy tested prospective prediction of ophthalmopathy. The paper describes TCR Vbeta CDR3 sequencing of about 140 peripheral blood samples, made up of around 41 ophthalmopathy patients, approximately 76 hyperthyroidism patients and some 17 progressor patients. For training and testing, the roughly 93 patients in the discovery cohort were randomly divided in a 7:3 ratio. To identify TCR V-J signatures that set the groups apart, the researchers used a discovery cohort of about a hundred patients, made up of 43 with Graves' ophthalmopathy and about 59 with stable Graves' hyperthyroidism. After blood sampling, hyperthyroidism patients were treated with methimazole at a starting dose of 30 mg daily, and ophthalmopathy patients were treated with high-dose intravenous methylprednisolone. The study also compared thyroid tissue and blood T-cell repertoires from more than 5 Graves' hyperthyroidism patients. General conclusions and limits of the study: Most expanded thyroid clonotypes (frequency above 0.001) were also found in blood, which suggests that blood repertoires may mirror thyroid immune responses. In validation, progression to ophthalmopathy was predicted by the model with nearly 71% sensitivity and under 85% specificity, a median of approximately 6.5 months before onset. A 13 V-J signature model separated ophthalmopathy from stable hyperthyroidism, with approximately 86% sensitivity and about 81% specificity in cross-validation and 80%/75% in testing. No statistical method was used to fix the sample size in advance, and group allocation was not hidden from the investigators.

Amplification of TCR beta CDR3 regions was carried out from RNA transcripts. The first round of RT-PCR for the TCR CDR3 was performed with the HTBI primer set and the Qiagen OneStep RT-PCR kit. Libraries were constructed in a second round of multiplex PCR, after which size selection and purification were performed. Libraries were sequenced paired-end with 100 bp reads on an Illumina HiSeq2000. Processing in the source paper ran as follows. Raw data were processed with SOAPnuke, discarding reads with adapters, uncalled bases, mean Phred below 15, or no exact constant-primer or identifier match. High-quality paired reads were merged using COPE v1.2.5, and each unique nucleotide sequence was defined as a clonotype. MiTCR v1.1 was used to align the clonotypes against IMGT TRBV, TRBD and TRBJ reference segments. The analysis included only V-J combinations with a frequency above 0.0001, which together covered roughly 99% of the repertoires. A TCS score was defined as the ratio between F50 (clonal expansion) and ExV (chaos), using BLOSUM62-based TCRdist between CDR3 peptides within each V-J. Welch's t-statistics and random forest reduced 500 to 550 V-J features to roughly 13, which were used in a naive Bayes classifier (R e1071). TCRdb redid the processing of the public reads, applying fastp at Q25 and MiXCR, and retained in-frame beta chains. All rows with the same CDR3 protein become a single entry with the most common DNA and genes. The V and J calls reflect TCRdb's pipeline rather than the authors' work. This sample has 500,000 or so distinct CDR3 sequences in its table, and 15% to 20% of those were observed once. The ten top clones hold roughly 15% of the sample.

In the ophthalmopathy patients, disease was moderately to severely active, with a Clinical Activity Score of 3 or more, a NOSPECS grade of 4 or more, and a duration of less than 3 months. Any patient with an uncontrolled infection, another autoimmune disease, pregnancy or lactation was excluded. Clinical symptoms, serum thyroxine and TRAb, thyroid ultrasound, and orbital computed tomography formed the basis for the diagnoses. Ficoll-Paque density gradient centrifugation was used to isolate PBMCs from approximately 10 ml of fresh peripheral blood. Total RNA was extracted using Trizol reagent, and RNA quality was assessed on an Agilent 2100 Bioanalyzer. Trimming at the junction amounts to 6 bases on V and 0 bases on J, and the germline ends lie 14 bases apart. Its CDR3 holds 15 amino acids, cysteine through phenylalanine. Here the CDR3 DNA is all that survives: 45 bases in frame from base 1. Taken from the germline V gene, the CDR1 and CDR2 loops are SGHTA and FQGNSA.

This clonotype was detected ten times or more. The target of this receptor is not known. Base qualities are not provided; no much larger clone lies one nucleotide away. Sequenced material: blood. The clonotype was recovered from a woman younger than 35 with Graves' ophthalmopathy. Here the chain combines TRBV7-2 and TRBJ1-1, with TRBD1 tentatively as D gene (6 bases match). For the CDR3, the sequence is CASRREGVLNTEAFF. The DNA is as follows: TGTGCCAGCAGGAGGGAGGGGGTGCTGAACACTGAAGCTTTCTTT.